This T cell receptor (beta chain) is from a study of blood T cell repertoires in COVID-19 (dated by TCRdb to 2018 to 2021). In the study overall: Samples from collaborators originated in the United States, Italy and Spain and spanned both the acute and convalescent phases of COVID-19. Sample metadata almost always included a de-identified subject ID, COVID-19 status, age in years and sex. The repertoires were released in a freely available public database meant as a resource for research on the immune response to SARS-CoV-2. Where available, HLA class I and class II types were obtained from metadata supplied by the sample provider rather than from assay-based typing. Subjects who had been exposed to COVID-19, were actively infected with it, or had recovered from it provided the deeply sampled blood TCRbeta repertoires that made up the dataset. The samples were drawn from two sources: the first 160 participants of the ongoing ImmuneRACE study, and 1,000 to 1,500 subjects contributed by 6 global collaborators. The prospective study material was composed of cDNA or gDNA derived from T cells, B-cell-depleted T cells, or PBMCs.

TCRbeta CDR3 regions were amplified from genomic DNA by means of the immunoSEQ Assay, a bias-controlled multiplex PCR. Per the authors' processing: The number of nucleated cells in each sample was estimated from the amplification of reference gene primers within the assay. To quantify the absolute abundance of each unique TCRbeta CDR3 rearrangement, sequence reads were collapsed and filtered. For each sample, productive Simpson clonality was calculated by taking the square root of Simpson's diversity index across productive rearrangements. The clones in this table, taken by TCRdb from immuneACCESS, are in-frame only. Not every clone is retained; where verified, under half of the shortfall comes from an unresolved V gene, and the cause of the rest is unknown. V and J calls and clone size are those listed in that table; D and trimming were worked out from the DNA. Within this sample are some 280,000 clones, with about nine tenths of them counted one time only. The biggest ten clones account for roughly 0.96% of the sample.

A second Seattle source provided samples from volunteer blood donors who had recovered from COVID-19. Whole blood was collected in K2EDTA tubes by collaborating institutions according to the institutions' own protocols. For TCRbeta analysis, collaborators shipped samples as frozen whole blood, isolated PBMCs, or DNA extracted from either of those sample types. The study at large found these results: The amount of clinical and demographic metadata varied by source and participant and was provided uncurated.

A note on this clone: Its antigen is still unknown. No qualities accompany the bases; no much larger clone lies one base away.

V and J lose 5 bases and 0 bases, and a span of 9 bases separates them. Reading from cysteine to phenylalanine, the CDR3 counts 14 amino acids. The kept DNA is CDR3 alone, 42 bases in frame from the first base. Based on the germline V gene, the CDR1 and CDR2 sequences are SGHTA and FQGTGA. The sequenced sample was peripheral blood. This TCR derives from a woman between 40 and 55 years old who had recovered from COVID-19. The rearrangement joined TRBV7-3 to TRBJ2-3; the D gene is perhaps TRBD1, on 5 matching bases. The CDR3 protein: CASSRGLSTDTQYF. The DNA sequence reads TGTGCCAGCAGCAGGGGTCTGAGCACAGATACGCAGTATTTT.